The 14 T cell receptor beta chains given below trace back to one sample, sequenced in a study of cytomegalovirus exposure and HLA in healthy donors. Vbeta (60) and Jbeta (13) primers were used in the PCR. This table comes from immunoSEQ multiplex PCR, and its TCRdb copy is limited to in-frame clones, with some not included. This sample has just over 150,000 clones, with approximately 70% found just once. The specimen was PBMCs. The receptors derive from a man aged 35-49 years in good health and CMV-seropositive.

The chain combines TRBV9 with TRBJ2-5; 9 bases map to TRBD2. The CDR3 is 16 residues long. V shed 0 bases, J shed 4 bases, and the junction held 7 bases outside the gene matches. Germline V gene lookup returns CDR1 SGDLS and CDR2 YYNGEE. The CDR3 is CASSVGIAGERETQYF. CDR3 sequence (DNA): TGTGCCAGCAGCGTAGGAATAGCGGGGGAGAGAGAGACCCAGTACTTC.

The CDR3 sequence: CASSSTGSGELFF. For the CDR3, the DNA is TGTGCCAGCAGCTCTACAGGGTCCGGGGAGCTGTTTTTT. The chain employs TRBV7-9 and TRBJ2-2, with D possibly matching TRBD1 (6 bases). This CDR3 region has 13 residues. Trimming shortened V by 4 bases and J by 6 bases, and 9 bases separated the two germline ends. Per germline, CDR1 SEHNR and CDR2 FQNEAQ (reference sequence).

This chain links TRBV28 with TRBJ1-1; D unclear. Trimming stripped 2 bases from V and 11 bases from J, with 9 bases between. The CDR3 totals 11 residues. CDR1 and CDR2 (germline): MDHEN, SYDVKM. The CDR3 DNA is TGTGCCAGCAGTTTAAAGACTGGTGCTTTCTTT. Translated, it gives CASSLKTGAFF.

The V and J genes are TRBV5-1 and TRBJ2-3; possible D gene TRBD2, 5 bases. This CDR3 is 13 amino acids long. Trimming removed 2 bases from V and 1 base from J, with 5 bases in between. Germline V gene data show CDR1 as SGHRS and CDR2 as YFSETQ. CDR3 region: CASSFGGTDTQYF. The CDR3 bases are TGCGCCAGCAGCTTCGGGGGCACAGATACGCAGTATTTT. Full variable domain (outside the CDR3, taken from reference TRBV5-1 and TRBJ2-3): KAGVTQTPRYLIKTRGQQVTLSCSPISGHRSVSWYQQTPGQGLQFLFEYFSETQRNKGNFPGRFSGRQFSNSRSEMNVSTLELGDSALYLCASSFGGTDTQYFGPGTRLTVL.

This clone appeared a few times. The V gene is TRBV18, the J gene TRBJ1-1; TRBD1 matches at 9 bases. The germline gives CDR1 KGHSH, CDR2 LQKENI. CDR3 length: 15 amino acids. Trimming removed 0 bases from V and 1 base from J; junction bases left unmatched: 0. CDR3 protein: CASSPPGQGNTEAFF. CDR3 coding DNA: TGTGCCAGCTCACCACCGGGACAGGGGAACACTGAAGCTTTCTTT.

The V and J genes are TRBV19 and TRBJ1-5; 9 nucleotides match TRBD1. The V gene end was trimmed by 5 bases and the J gene end by 10 bases; junction bases not matched to a gene: 3. Germline assignment: CDR1 LNHDA and CDR2 SQIVND (reference sequence). This CDR3 has 12 residues. The CDR3 region has the DNA TGTGCCAGTAGTGTACAGGGGGCTCCCCAGCATTTT. Amino acids: CASSVQGAPQHF. Filled out from reference TRBV19 and TRBJ1-5, the complete variable domain reads DGGITQSPKYLFRKEGQNVTLSCEQNLNHDAMYWYRQDPGQGLRLIYYSQIVNDFQKGDIAEGYSVSREKKESFPLTVTSAQKNPTAFYLCASSVQGAPQHFGDGTRLSIL.

The chain uses TRBV6-1 and TRBJ1-4; the match to TRBD1 covers 11 bases. CDR1 is MNHNS and CDR2 is SASEGT in the germline V gene. V lost 3 bases and J lost 8; bases outside the gene matches: 5. The CDR3 is made up of 15 amino acids. DNA of the CDR3: TGTGCCAGCAGTGAGACCGGGACAGGGGGAGAAAAACTGTTTTTT. Amino acid sequence: CASSETGTGGEKLFF.

V is TRBV6-6 and J is TRBJ2-1; 16 nucleotides line up with TRBD2. V dropped 6 bases and J dropped 6; count of bases not matched to a gene: 5. CDR1 and CDR2 (germline): MNHNY, SVGAGI (reference sequence). The CDR3 runs to 16 residues. The CDR3 DNA reads as TGTGCCAGCAGCCGGGGACTAGCGGGGGGGCCCAATGAGCAGTTCTTC. Its translation is CASSRGLAGGPNEQFF.

This chain connects TRBV15 to TRBJ1-2; no firm D call. The V gene lost 1 base and the J gene lost 7 bases, with 10 bases spanning the gap. The CDR3 has 13 amino acids. Germline-derived CDR1 and CDR2 are LNHNV and YYDKDF (reference sequence). The CDR3 DNA follows: TGTGCCACCAGCAGAGTAGGAGGGTGTGGCTACACCTTC. Protein sequence: CATSRVGGCGYTF. Supplemented by reference TRBV15 and TRBJ1-2, the full variable domain reads DAMVIQNPRYQVTQFGKPVTLSCSQTLNHNVMYWYQQKSSQAPKLLFHYYDKDFNNEADTPDNFQSRRPNTSFCFLDIRSPGLGDTAMYLCATSRVGGCGYTFGSGTRLTVV.

The chain links TRBV28 to TRBJ1-3; D possibly corresponds to TRBD1 (5 bases). The CDR3 runs to 15 residues. Between the trimmed V and J ends, which lost 6 bases and 2 bases, there was a span of 14 bases. Germline-derived CDR1 and CDR2 are MDHEN and SYDVKM. CDR3: CASSLGGTPGNTIYF. The CDR3 DNA is TGTGCCAGCAGCCTGGGGGGAACTCCTGGAAACACCATATATTTT.

This clone was observed a few times. The chain uses TRBV5-8 and TRBJ1-4; 7 bases line up with TRBD1. J was trimmed by 7 bases and V by 6 bases; bases with no gene match: 12. The CDR3 loop spans 15 amino acids. The germline V gene encodes CDR1 SGHTS and CDR2 YDEGEE. The CDR3 spells CASTFPDRAGEKLFF. The CDR3 DNA follows: TGTGCCAGCACCTTTCCAGACAGGGCGGGTGAAAAACTGTTTTTT.

This chain links TRBV27 with TRBJ2-7, with unresolved D. Germline loops: CDR1 MNHEY, CDR2 SMNVEV (reference sequence). Trimming took 0 bases from V and 0 from J, leaving 6 bases between them. The CDR3 spans 14 residues. DNA for the CDR3: TGTGCCAGCAGTTTATCCGCCAGCTCCTACGAGCAGTACTTC. This gives the protein CASSLSASSYEQYF.

The V gene is TRBV5-4, the J gene TRBJ2-5; no clear D gene. The ends were cut back, 0 bases at V and 4 bases at J, with 7 bases in the middle. The germline gives CDR1 SGHNT, CDR2 YYREEE (reference sequence). The CDR3 runs 13 residues. CDR3 sequence reads: CASSLDRRETQYF. In nucleotides, the CDR3 is TGTGCCAGCAGCTTGGACAGAAGAGAGACCCAGTACTTC.

This clone was found a few times. The V gene is TRBV5-1, the J gene TRBJ1-6; maybe TRBD1 (5 bases). Germline lookup yields CDR1 SGHRS and CDR2 YFSETQ. The CDR3 consists of 15 residues. V was trimmed by 0 bases and J by 8 bases, leaving 12 bases between them. CDR3 nucleotide sequence: TGCGCCAGCAGCTTGGGGGTGGGGGGTGATTCACCCCTCCACTTT. Translating it yields CASSLGVGGDSPLHF.